The 16 T cell receptor beta chains reported below all come from one sample, sequenced in a study of blood T cell repertoires in COVID-19. Produced via immunoSEQ multiplex PCR; TCRdb's table is partial and in-frame only. This sample has 250,000 to 350,000 clones, with 86% found just once. Material for sequencing was peripheral blood. All receptors derive from a woman in her 30s with active or convalescent COVID-19.

This clone was seen a single time. The chain carries TRBV4-2 and TRBJ2-7; D call uncertain. Trimming removed 0 bases at V and 0 bases at J, with 9 bases between. This CDR3 is 15 amino acids long. The germline gives CDR1 LGHNA, CDR2 YNFKEQ. The CDR3 protein is CASSQDTFSSYEQYF. In nucleotides, the CDR3 is TGTGCCAGCAGCCAAGATACTTTTAGCTCCTACGAGCAGTACTTC.

This rearrangement joins TRBV5-5 to TRBJ2-6; 7 nucleotides agree with TRBD1. CDR3 size: 15 residues. From germline, CDR1 is SGHKS and CDR2 YYEKEE (reference sequence). With V trimmed by 4 bases and J by 2 bases, 3 bases remained unmatched. CDR3 sequence (DNA): TGTGCCAGCAGCAGACAGGGTCCTGGGGCCAACGTCCTGACTTTC. Translating gives CASSRQGPGANVLTF.

The chain uses TRBV6-5 and TRBJ1-5; 7 bases line up with TRBD1. This CDR3 has 12 amino acids. V lost 6 bases to trimming and J lost 4 bases; unmatched junction nucleotides: 0. Germline V gene lookup returns CDR1 MNHEY and CDR2 SVGAGI. CDR3 nucleotides: TGTGCCAGCAGGACAGGGAATCAGCCCCAGCATTTT. Translating it yields CASRTGNQPQHF.

This clone was counted only a few times. This chain connects TRBV7-2 to TRBJ2-4; D remains unclear. This CDR3 is 12 amino acids long. V lost 4 bases and J 8 bases, leaving 9 bases between the germline ends. Germline V gives CDR1 SGHTA, CDR2 FQGNSA. This CDR3 reads CASSSTAYIQYF. The CDR3 bases are TGTGCCAGCAGCTCTACAGCTTACATTCAGTACTTC.

The chain recombines TRBV18 with TRBJ2-7; 9 bases agree with TRBD1. J gave up 2 bases and V 6 bases, and 11 bases lay outside the gene matches. The CDR3 loop spans 16 amino acids. Germline V lookup: CDR1 KGHSH, CDR2 LQKENI. CDR3 bases: TGTGCCAGCTCCCTTATCGTGGGACAGGGACCCTACGAGCAGTACTTC. Its translation is CASSLIVGQGPYEQYF.

The table lists this clone with a few counts. This rearrangement joins TRBV5-8 to TRBJ1-1; 7 bases match TRBD1. The germline CDR1 and CDR2 sequences are SGHTS and YDEGEE. This CDR3 is built from 14 residues. After removal of 4 bases from V and 1 base from J, the junction contained 4 bases not matched to a gene. The CDR3 is CASSPGTANTEAFF. Here the CDR3 DNA reads TGTGCCAGCAGCCCCGGGACAGCGAACACTGAAGCTTTCTTT.

Worth noting for this clone: Germline is not matched at one junction end, which may reflect a read error. The chain uses TRBV11-3 and TRBJ2-3; 7 bases agree with TRBD1. The V gene's germline CDR1 is SGHNT and CDR2 YENEEA. The CDR3 has 15 amino acids. CDR3 bases: TGTGCCAGCAGCCTAGACGGGACAGAAGGAGATACGCAGTATTTT. Residues: CASSLDGTEGDTQYF.

The chain uses TRBV29-1 and TRBJ1-2; D is uncertain. The CDR3 totals 12 residues. Trimming stripped 3 bases from V and 4 bases from J, with 9 bases between. The germline V gene has CDR1 SQVTM and CDR2 ANQGSEA. The CDR3 loop is CSVDLALYGYTF. The CDR3 nucleotides are TGCAGCGTTGATCTAGCACTCTATGGCTACACCTTC. Complete variable domain (other parts from reference TRBV29-1 and TRBJ1-2): SAVISQKPSRDICQRGTSLTIQCQVDSQVTMMFWYRQQPGQSLTLIATANQGSEATYESGFVIDKFPISRPNLTFSTLTVSNMSPEDSSIYLCSVDLALYGYTFGSGTRLTVV.

The V call is TRBV5-8, the J call TRBJ2-2, with 7 bases lining up with TRBD1. The CDR3 length is 15 residues. Trimming at V came to 4 bases and at J to 4 bases, leaving 7 bases not matched to a gene. Germline V gene data show CDR1 as SGHTS and CDR2 as YDEGEE. The CDR3 DNA sequence: TGTGCCAGCAGCAAACGGACAGGCCCCACCGGGGAGCTGTTTTTT. Protein sequence: CASSKRTGPTGELFF.

V and J are TRBV25-1 and TRBJ1-1, with D possibly being TRBD1 (6 bases). V lost 8 bases, J lost 5 bases, and 18 bases lay in between. The CDR3 spans 14 residues. From germline, CDR1 is MGHDK and CDR2 SYGVNS. The CDR3 DNA reads TGTGCCAGCCAGCGGGGGGGCGAAGTGACTGAAGCTTTCTTT. It is translated as CASQRGGEVTEAFF.

The chain has TRBV19 and TRBJ1-2, with a possible D match to TRBD1 (5 bases). This CDR3 has 13 amino acids. V was shortened by 8 bases and J by 0 bases, with 10 bases between the two germline ends. The germline gives CDR1 LNHDA, CDR2 SQIVND (reference sequence). CDR3 nucleotide sequence: TGTGCCAGTCAAGCAGGGACTAACTATGGCTACACCTTC. It encodes CASQAGTNYGYTF.

The V gene is TRBV15, the J gene TRBJ2-7, with no clear D. Trimming took 5 bases from V and 0 from J, leaving 8 bases between them. The CDR3 has 13 residues. Germline CDR1 is LNHNV and CDR2 is YYDKDF (reference sequence). The CDR3 coding sequence is TGTGCCACCAGCGCCAGTAACTCCTACGAGCAGTACTTC. It translates to CATSASNSYEQYF.

This clone was seen only a few times. The chain has TRBV4-3 and TRBJ1-2; D not certain. Trimming cost V 1 base and J 0 bases, with 6 bases left between them. Per germline, CDR1 LGHNA and CDR2 YSLEER. The CDR3 contains 14 residues. The DNA for the CDR3 is TGCGCCAGCAGCCAAGGCCACACTAACTATGGCTACACCTTC. It translates to CASSQGHTNYGYTF.

V usage is TRBV15 and J usage is TRBJ1-1; D call uncertain. The V end was cut by 5 bases, the J end by 5 bases, with 9 bases between. The V gene's germline CDR1 is LNHNV and CDR2 YYDKDF (reference sequence). This CDR3 is built from 12 residues. CDR3: CATSPTRTEAFF. The DNA for the CDR3 is TGTGCCACCAGCCCAACGAGAACTGAAGCTTTCTTT.

A word on this clone: Other nucleotide sequences in the sample specify the same CDR3. The V call is TRBV12-3 or TRBV12-4, the J call TRBJ1-5; D is undetermined. Trimming cost V 3 bases and J 7 bases, with 7 bases left between them. The CDR3 covers 12 residues. DNA of the CDR3: TGTGCCAGCAGTTTCGGGGAGCAGCCCCAGCATTTT. As protein: CASSFGEQPQHF.

In regard to this clone: Distinct nucleotide sequences in the sample also encode this CDR3. The chain employs TRBV5-1 and TRBJ2-5, with TRBD1 as a possible D gene (6 bases). Germline V lookup: CDR1 SGHRS, CDR2 YFSETQ. The CDR3 is 14 residues long. V was clipped by 0 bases and J by 5 bases, with 11 bases between them. The DNA of the CDR3 is TGCGCCAGCAGCTTGGAGGGGGTTGGGGAGACCCAGTACTTC. It codes for CASSLEGVGETQYF. The variable domain in full, completed from reference TRBV5-1 and TRBJ2-5, reads KAGVTQTPRYLIKTRGQQVTLSCSPISGHRSVSWYQQTPGQGLQFLFEYFSETQRNKGNFPGRFSGRQFSNSRSEMNVSTLELGDSALYLCASSLEGVGETQYFGPGTRLLVL.